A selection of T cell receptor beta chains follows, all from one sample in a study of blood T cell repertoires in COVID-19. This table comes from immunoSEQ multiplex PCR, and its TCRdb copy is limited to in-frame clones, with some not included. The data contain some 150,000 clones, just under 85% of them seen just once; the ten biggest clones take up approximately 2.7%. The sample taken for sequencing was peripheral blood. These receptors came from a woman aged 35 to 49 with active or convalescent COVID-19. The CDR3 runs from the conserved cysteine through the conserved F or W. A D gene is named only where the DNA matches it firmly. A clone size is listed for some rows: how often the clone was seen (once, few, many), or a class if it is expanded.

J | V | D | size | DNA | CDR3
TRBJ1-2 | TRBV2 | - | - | TGTGCCAGCCAGGCTAACTATGGCTACACCTTC | CASQANYGYTF
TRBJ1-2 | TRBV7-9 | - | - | TGTGCCAGCAGCTTAGGCAGGGGTCAAGACTATGGCTACACCTTC | CASSLGRGQDYGYTF
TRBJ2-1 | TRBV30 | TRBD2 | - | TGTGCCTGGAGTCGGGCGGGAGGTCATTTCTTC | CAWSRAGGHFF
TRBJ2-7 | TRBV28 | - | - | TGTGCCAGCAGTTTATTGGGGGGAGCCTACGAGCAGTACTTC | CASSLLGGAYEQYF
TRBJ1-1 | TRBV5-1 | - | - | TGCGCCAGCAGCTCGACAGGCCAAGCTTTCTTT | CASSSTGQAFF
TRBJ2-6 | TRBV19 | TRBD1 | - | TGTGCCAGTAGCCCCGGGACAGGGGGCTCTGGGGCCAACGTCCTGACTTTC | CASSPGTGGSGANVLTF
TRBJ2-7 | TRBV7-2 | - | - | TGTGCCAGCAGCTTATACTACGAGCAGTACTTC | CASSLYYEQYF
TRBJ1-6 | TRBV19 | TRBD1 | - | TGTGCCAGTAGTCCCGGACAGGGAAGGAATTCACCCCTCCACTTT | CASSPGQGRNSPLHF
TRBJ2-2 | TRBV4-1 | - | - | TGCGCCAGCAGCCAAGCCCCCCGCGCAGGATATACCGGGGAGCTGTTTTTT | CASSQAPRAGYTGELFF
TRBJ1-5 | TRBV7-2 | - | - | TGTGCCAGCAGCTTTCGGAATCAGCCCCAGCATTTT | CASSFRNQPQHF
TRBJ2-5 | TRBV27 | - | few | TGTGCCAGCAGTGGGGCGGTAAAGACCCAGTACTTC | CASSGAVKTQYF
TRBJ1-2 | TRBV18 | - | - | TGTGCCAGCTCACCAACTTCGTCTCCCGGGGTGGACTATGGCTACACCTTC | CASSPTSSPGVDYGYTF
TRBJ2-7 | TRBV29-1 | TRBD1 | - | TGCAGCGTTGAAGAGAGGGGGCGCCCCTACGAGCAGTACTTC | CSVEERGRPYEQYF
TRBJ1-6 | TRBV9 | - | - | TGTGCCAGCAGCCCTCAGCCCGGGGTCAGTCGGGCCCTCCACTTT | CASSPQPGVSRALHF
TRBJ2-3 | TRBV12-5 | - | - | TGTGCTAGTGGTTTGGACAGGGCATCAGATACGCAGTATTTT | CASGLDRASDTQYF
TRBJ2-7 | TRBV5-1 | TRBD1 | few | TGCGCCAGCAGTCGGGACAGGGATGGCGAGCAGTACTTC | CASSRDRDGEQYF
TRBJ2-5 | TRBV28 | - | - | TGTGCCAGCAGGATTCAGGGTGCCACCTGGGAGACCCAGTACTTC | CASRIQGATWETQYF
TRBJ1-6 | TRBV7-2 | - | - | TGTGCCAGCAGCTTGAACCCACAGGGCTATAATTCACCCCTCCACTTT | CASSLNPQGYNSPLHF
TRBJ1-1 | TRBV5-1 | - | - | TGCGCCAGCAGCTTGGGAGGGAACACTGAAGCTTTCTTT | CASSLGGNTEAFF
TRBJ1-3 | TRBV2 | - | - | TGTGCCAGCAGTGAAGTCCATGGAGCAAAGGGAAACACCATATATTTT | CASSEVHGAKGNTIYF
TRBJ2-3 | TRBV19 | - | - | TGTGCCAGTAGTATAGGGGCGGGGCGCACAGATACGCAGTATTTT | CASSIGAGRTDTQYF
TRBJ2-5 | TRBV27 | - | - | TGTGCCAGCGCCCGGAGGAGCGGCCCGCAAGAGACCCAGTACTTC | CASARRSGPQETQYF
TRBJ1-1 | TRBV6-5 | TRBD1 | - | TGTGCCAGCAGTAGACAGGGTACTGAAGCTTTCTTT | CASSRQGTEAFF
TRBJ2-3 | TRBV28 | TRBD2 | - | TGTGCCAGCAGTTACGGGGGGGTCACAGATACGCAGTATTTT | CASSYGGVTDTQYF
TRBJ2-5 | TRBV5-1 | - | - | TGCGCCAGCAGCGTCCGACAGGCAGAGACCCAGTACTTC | CASSVRQAETQYF
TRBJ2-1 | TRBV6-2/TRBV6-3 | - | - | TGTGCCAGCAGTTACCCGCGGTATCTTCCTCACAATGAGCAGTTCTTC | CASSYPRYLPHNEQFF
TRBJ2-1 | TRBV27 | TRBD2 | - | TGTGCCAGCAGTCGTCTAGCGGGAGCCGAGAATGAGCAGTTCTTC | CASSRLAGAENEQFF
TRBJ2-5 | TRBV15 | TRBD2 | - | TGTGCCACCAGCAGAGGACTAGCGGGGGAACAAGAGACCCAGTACTTC | CATSRGLAGEQETQYF
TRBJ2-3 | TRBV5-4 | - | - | TGTGCCAGCAGCTCGCCTCAGGGGGGTAGGACAGATACGCAGTATTTT | CASSSPQGGRTDTQYF
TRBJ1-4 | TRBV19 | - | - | TGTGCCAGCTCCAGTTGGAAGGGGATTCGAACTAATGAAAAACTGTTTTTT | CASSSWKGIRTNEKLFF
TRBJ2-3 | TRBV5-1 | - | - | TGCGCCAGCAGCCCAGGCGCCTCAGATACGCAGTATTTT | CASSPGASDTQYF
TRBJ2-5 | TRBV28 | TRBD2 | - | TGTGCCAGTGGACTAGCGGGAGGAGAGACCCAGTACTTC | CASGLAGGETQYF
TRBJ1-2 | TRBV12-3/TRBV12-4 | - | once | TGTGCCAGCAGTTCCCCAGGCTCAAGCGGCTACACCTTC | CASSSPGSSGYTF
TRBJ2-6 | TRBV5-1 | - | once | TGCGCCAGCAGCCTCCAACAGGGATTCGCTGGGGCCAACGTCCTGACTTTC | CASSLQQGFAGANVLTF
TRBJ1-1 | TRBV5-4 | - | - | TGTGCCAGCAGCTCGGGCCAGGGCATGAACACTGAAGCTTTCTTT | CASSSGQGMNTEAFF
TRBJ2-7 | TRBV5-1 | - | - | TGCGCCAGCAGCCATTCCTACGACGAGCAGTACTTC | CASSHSYDEQYF
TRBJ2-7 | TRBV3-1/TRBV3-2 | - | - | TGTGCCAGCAGCCAATGGTCCGACCGGGGGGAGCAGTACTTC | CASSQWSDRGEQYF
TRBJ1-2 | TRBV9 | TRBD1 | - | TGTGCCAGCAGCTCCCCCGGGGACAGCTATGGCTACACCTTC | CASSSPGDSYGYTF
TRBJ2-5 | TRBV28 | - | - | TGTGCCAGCAGTTTAAACAGCCTTACTCTGGGGTACTTC | CASSLNSLTLGYF
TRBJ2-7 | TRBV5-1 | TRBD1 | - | TGCGCCAGCAGCTTGGCTGTGGACAGGCCCCAGTACTTC | CASSLAVDRPQYF
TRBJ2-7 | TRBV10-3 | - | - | TGTGCCATCAGTGAGCCTAATCCCAACTACGAGCAGTACTTC | CAISEPNPNYEQYF
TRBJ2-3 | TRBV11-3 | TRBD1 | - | TGTGCCAGCAGGGGGACAGGGGGCGCGGGTACGCAGTATTTT | CASRGTGGAGTQYF
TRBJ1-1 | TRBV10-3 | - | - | TGTGCCATCAACATCGGGGGGAACACTGAAGCTTTCTTT | CAINIGGNTEAFF
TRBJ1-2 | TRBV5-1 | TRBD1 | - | TGCGCCAGCAGCCGGCTTCCCCCTAGACAGGGGATGTCTGATGGCTACACCTTC | CASSRLPPRQGMSDGYTF
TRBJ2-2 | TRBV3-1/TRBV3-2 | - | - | TGTGCCAGCAGCCAAACACGGACAGAGAACACCGGGGAGCTGTTTTTT | CASSQTRTENTGELFF
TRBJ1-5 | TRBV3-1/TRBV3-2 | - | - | TGTGCCAGCAGCCAAAGGAGAAATCAGCCCCAGCATTTT | CASSQRRNQPQHF
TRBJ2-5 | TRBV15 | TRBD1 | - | TGTGCCACCAGCAGGAGGACAGGGAAAGGCCTGAGAGGAGAGACCCAGTACTTC | CATSRRTGKGLRGETQYF